This T cell receptor (beta chain) was recorded in a study of cytomegalovirus exposure and HLA in healthy donors (dated by TCRdb to about 2017). Looking at the study overall: According to an earlier analysis of 587 of the donors, 150 million to 200 million T cells yielded 95 million to 140 million unique TCR beta sequences and around 300 Gb of sequence data. An early release covering roughly 580 HLA-typed donors comprised about 320 gigabases of sequencing data and tens of millions of unique TCR sequences. Of the 398 genotyped donors, about 80% fell in the genetic ancestry cluster associated with self-reported Caucasian donors. The study was designed to test whether signatures of past pathogen exposure could be identified by cataloging public T cell receptors. The T cell repertoires of 700 or so subjects were profiled by immunosequencing and related to cytomegalovirus serostatus. In addition to the first cohort of 666 subjects, a separate validation cohort of 120 different subjects was used. To predict cytomegalovirus infection status, the study brought together high-throughput TCR immunosequencing, statistical association of individual TCRs with disease status, and machine learning. To study patterns of TCR occurrence, a later analysis re-analyzed previously published TCR beta repertoires from 700 or so donors and added high-resolution HLA genotyping. Rather than drawing on any new phenotypic data, the later analysis identified candidate immune exposures from TCR beta sequences and the way those sequences occurred across donors. In an earlier analysis of more than 550 of the donors, high-throughput TCR beta sequencing was used to judge whether each TCR beta V gene segment behaved as functional or pseudogenic. Donor age, sex, ethnicity and CMV serostatus were collected together with the repertoire data. A later genetic analysis used genome-wide SNP genotypes for about 60% of the 666 donors, treating that subset as a discovery cohort. Every discovery cohort repertoire had been produced on one sequencing platform. Class I and class II HLA loci were covered by the typing at four-digit resolution. The number of typed donors differed by locus: roughly 629-630 for A, B, C, DRB1 and DQB1; 522 for DQA1; around 610 for DPA1; and roughly 470 for DPB1. About five DR-DQ haplotypes were treated as single units for association and clustering because of strong linkage in the cohort. Across 300 to 500 genotyped donors of the cohort, an average of about 240,000 unique TCR beta nucleotide sequences per donor were sequenced, and around 19% of those sequences were non-productive.

Remarks on this clone: Its antigen is unknown. No per-base quality is available; no much larger clone lies one base away.

Library preparation employed the immunoSEQ multiplex PCR assay. For the multiplex PCR, a mixture combining 60 forward primers for TCR Vbeta segments and 13 reverse primers for TCR Jbeta segments was used. A multiplex PCR assay on genomic DNA amplified the CDR3 region of rearranged TCR beta genes. Amplified TCR beta libraries were sequenced as 87-base-pair reads on the Illumina HiSeq System. The authors' analysis ran thus. A later analysis counted tens of millions of unique TCR beta chains across the 600 to 850 repertoires, and 9 million to 14 million of these chains were shared by at least two donors. A nearest-neighbor algorithm error-corrected the raw reads and collapsed the reads into unique sequences, merging closely related sequences to remove PCR and sequencing errors. CDR3 sequences were aligned to IMGT reference sequences to assign V, D and J gene segments. For a sequence to be retained, at least a six-nucleotide match to both a V gene segment and a J gene segment was required. A rearrangement was called productive if the CDR3 had no stop codons and remained in frame with V and J, and every other rearrangement was called non-productive. CDR3 was defined according to IMGT convention as the region running from the second conserved V-encoded cysteine to the conserved J-encoded phenylalanine. The earlier analysis of about 610 of the donors excluded any sequence lacking an unambiguous match to a single V gene segment. An earlier analysis of 550 to 650 of the donors classified V segments as functional when productive rearrangements were above 56.7% and as segregating when the standard deviation between donors was above 5%. To diagnose cytomegalovirus status from the catalog of TCR beta chain sequences, a statistical classification framework was built. A later analysis assigned V and J genes by comparing TCR nucleotide sequences with IMGT/GENE-DB human TR gene sequences. Using the TCRdist pipeline, a later analysis assigned CDR3 sequences along with most-parsimonious VDJ recombination scenarios. In a later analysis, each TCR beta chain was defined by its CDR3 amino acid sequence together with its V-gene family, and reads without a unique V-gene family were excluded. As a way to deal with suspected cross-contamination and a sequencing artifact, a later analysis dropped 450 to 600 nucleotide sequences that were highly shared and had low generation probability. A later analysis calculated a clonal expansion index for each public chain from normalized within-repertoire ranks of inferred template counts. A later analysis computed generation probabilities with a VDJ recombination model fitted to out-of-frame rearrangements, and checked the results against IGoR. A later analysis scored TCR-TCR, TCR-HLA and TCR-CMV co-occurrence with hypergeometric tests, applying a repertoire-size bias correction to TCR pairs. In a later analysis, false discovery rates were estimated by permuting HLA or CMV assignments 20 times. In a later analysis, co-occurring TCRs were grouped using DBSCAN, and TCRdist sequence similarity was added for clustering within HLA-allele-positive subsets. Co-occurrence clustering excluded repertoires with fewer than 30,000 or more than 120,000 public chains, plus five with anomalous nucleotide sharing. TCRdb took over this immuneACCESS table, retaining in-frame rearrangements with V and J assigned. Such tables are incomplete; in checked studies, under half of the missing clones stem from an unresolved V gene, and the remainder is unexplained. That table gives V, J and clone size, and the DNA gave D and trimming. Recorded for this sample are around 210,000 clones; around 80% of them occurred a single time. The ten top clones hold roughly 0.45% of the sample.

Counted from cysteine to phenylalanine, this CDR3 has 15 amino acids. The CDR3 DNA has 45 bases and is translated from base 1. V is trimmed back by 5 bases and J by 7 bases, and the junction contains 9 bases that no gene match accounts for. Sequences MNHEY (CDR1) and SMNVEV (CDR2) are obtained from the germline V gene (reference sequence). The cohort consisted of some 670 healthy bone marrow donors. All cohort members were sampled while nominally healthy, although unrecorded immune exposures were likely present. The donor tested CMV seronegative, placing the donor among the roughly 340 seronegative members of the cohort. A peripheral blood sample was collected from each donor, and TCR beta sequencing was performed on peripheral blood mononuclear cells. The Qiagen DNeasy Blood Extraction Kit was used to extract genomic DNA from the blood cell samples. Overall results and qualifications from the work: Immune exposure information for the cohort was limited to CMV serostatus. Most TCR sequences were seen in very few donors, while some public TCRs were found in many individuals. In both the original and validation cohorts, the classifier was reported to diagnose cytomegalovirus status with high specificity and sensitivity. Because HLA typing was missing for some donors at each locus, association tests included only the typed subset. In a later genetic analysis, a missense DCLRE1C variant was associated with V-gene and J-gene trimming of TCR beta chains, and the association was replicated in an independent cohort. A later genetic analysis reported fewer N-insertions in productive TCRs among donors in an Asian-associated ancestry cluster than the roughly 700-donor mean. It was suggested by the authors that the approach could potentially be generalized to other disease states and immunological phenotypes. According to a later analysis, most CMV-associated TCR beta chains appeared to be HLA-restricted, and the HLA associations seemed to be driven largely by CMV exposure. The sequencing pipeline was judged likely to have produced a cluster of highly shared sequence variants as a technical artifact. Linkage disequilibrium might explain the correlated functional status among segregating V segments, but an unknown experimental factor could not be ruled out. Compared with equally common non-associated chains, HLA-associated TCR beta chains in a later analysis were more clonally expanded and had lower generation probabilities. A total of about 150 TCR beta chains were listed by the study as associated with cytomegalovirus. Specific HLA alleles were associated with 18,000 or so TCR beta sequences at a false discovery rate of 0.05 in a later analysis. In vitro tests confirmed that a few of the cytomegalovirus-associated TCR beta chains recognize cytomegalovirus antigens. A later analysis reported that several top co-occurrence clusters appeared linked to parvovirus B19, influenza, CMV and Epstein-Barr virus. Because the 87-base-pair reads could not distinguish some IMGT-functional V segments, including TRBV6-2 and TRBV6-3, those segments were excluded. In an earlier analysis of 587 of the donors, most TCR beta V segments appeared in productive rearrangements about 87% or about 30% of the time, broadly matching IMGT annotations. The earlier analysis of around 600 of the donors excluded some 16 rarely observed V segments, including chromosome 9 orphons, because counts were too low. This cohort had only TCR beta chains sequenced, and the lack of alpha or paired-chain data limited which features could be detected. Presence/absence analyses assumed roughly uniform sequencing depth across donors, an assumption that may not hold. A further reported finding was that TCR beta sequences accurately predicted the HLA-A and HLA-B alleles for most subjects in the first cohort. In a later analysis, the rate of TCR association differed among HLA loci, with DRB1 alleles having the most associated TCRs and HLA-C alleles having the fewest. When HLA alleles, especially DR and DQ, strongly co-occurred, attributing TCR associations to individual alleles was difficult.

Specimen: PBMCs. Rearrangement joined TRBV27 to TRBJ2-1; TRBD1 aligns with 9 central bases. This clonotype was obtained from a boy between 10 and 17 years old in good health and CMV-seronegative. The DNA sequence reads TGTGCCAGCAGTGCGGGACAGGGAAGACCAAATGAGCAGTTCTTC. This is translated as CASSAGQGRPNEQFF.